Presented here are 15 T cell receptor beta chains from one specimen sequenced in a study of blood T cell repertoires in COVID-19 (TCRdb year 2020). Library creation used the immunoSEQ multiplex PCR assay. This immuneACCESS table, as held by TCRdb, lists in-frame sequences with V and J called but not all clones. Of the missing ones, under half trace to an unresolved V gene in checked studies; the others have no known cause. The sample yields roughly 170,000 clones; roughly nine tenths were counted once. The ten top clones hold more than 25% of the sample. Sequencing was carried out using peripheral blood. The receptors stem from a man in his 60s with acute or convalescent COVID-19.

Of note for this clone: Other DNA sequences from this sample encode an identical CDR3 as well. The CDR3 DNA sequence: TGTGCCAGCAGCTTGGGAGCTAACTATGGCTACACCTTC. Its protein product is CASSLGANYGYTF. The chain carries TRBV5-6 and TRBJ1-2, with D uncertain. Germline CDR1 SGHDT, CDR2 YYEEEE. The V gene lost 0 bases and the J gene lost 0 bases, with 3 bases spanning the gap. This CDR3 has 13 amino acids. The variable domain in full, completed from reference TRBV5-6 and TRBJ1-2, reads DAGVTQSPTHLIKTRGQQVTLRCSPKSGHDTVSWYQQALGQGPQFIFQYYEEEERQRGNFPDRFSGHQFPNYSSELNVNALLLGDSALYLCASSLGANYGYTFGSGTRLTVV.

J is TRBJ2-7 and V is TRBV5-6; 14 bases fit TRBD2. The CDR3 contains 15 residues. The V gene end was trimmed by 4 bases and the J gene end by 5 bases; junction bases not matched to a gene: 5. Germline assignment: CDR1 SGHDT and CDR2 YYEEEE. CDR3 bases: TGTGCCAGCAGCGAGGGACTAGCGGGAGTCGACGAGCAGTACTTC. This sequence encodes CASSEGLAGVDEQYF.

V and J are TRBV20-1 and TRBJ1-4, with a weak D call TRBD1 (5 bases). Per germline, CDR1 DFQATT and CDR2 SNEGSKA (reference sequence). V shed 3 bases and J shed 7 bases, with 15 bases lying between them. The CDR3 extends over 14 amino acids. CDR3 loop: CSASWQGVGEKLFF. CDR3 DNA: TGCAGTGCTAGTTGGCAGGGCGTTGGTGAAAAACTGTTTTTT.

V gene TRBV12-5 combines with J gene TRBJ1-5; 9 bases align to TRBD1. In germline, CDR1 is LGHNT, CDR2 FRNRAP. V was pared by 6 bases and J by 7 bases, with 7 bases of the junction left unmatched. CDR3 size: 14 residues. CDR3 bases: TGTGCTAGTGGCGAGGGACAGGGACAACAGCCCCAGCATTTT. It translates to CASGEGQGQQPQHF.

This clone was seen once. The J gene is TRBJ2-7, the V gene TRBV24-1, with D tentatively TRBD2 (7 bases). The germline gives CDR1 KGHDR, CDR2 SFDVKD. The CDR3 loop spans 16 amino acids. Trimming took off 1 base at V and 2 bases at J, with 14 bases between the two ends. CDR3: CATSDFEGGAPYEQYV. Written as DNA, the CDR3 is TGTGCCACCAGTGATTTCGAAGGGGGGGCCCCCTACGAGCAGTACGTC.

The V and J genes are TRBV24-1 and TRBJ2-3; 8 bases fit TRBD1. V shed 2 bases, J shed 5 bases, and the junction held 5 bases outside the gene matches. The CDR3 sequence is 15 residues long. Germline V gene sequence: CDR1 KGHDR, CDR2 SFDVKD. The CDR3 loop reads CATSDWTGRKDTQYF. The CDR3, as DNA: TGTGCCACCAGTGATTGGACAGGGCGAAAAGATACGCAGTATTTT.

The V gene is TRBV5-1, the J gene TRBJ2-2, with TRBD1 as a possible D gene (6 bases). CDR1 is SGHRS, CDR2 YFSETQ, per germline. The CDR3 contains 13 residues. V was shortened by 4 bases and J by 4 bases, with 8 bases between the two germline ends. CDR3 sequence reads: CASSETGTGELFF. CDR3 coding DNA: TGCGCCAGCAGCGAGACAGGCACCGGGGAGCTGTTTTTT.

Concerning this clone: The junction and the germline gene differ at one end; a read error may be behind it. The rearrangement joins TRBV11-2 to TRBJ2-7, with D hard to call. Germline CDR1 is SGHAT and CDR2 is FQNNGV. CDR3 length: 15 residues. This CDR3 reads CACSFREATGYEQYF. The CDR3 region has the DNA TGTGCCTGCAGCTTTAGAGAGGCGACTGGCTACGAGCAGTACTTC.

The CDR3, as DNA: TGTGCCAGCTCACGGGCCAGGGGAGGAAACACCATATATTTT. It is translated as CASSRARGGNTIYF. The chain links TRBV18 to TRBJ1-3, with TRBD1 as a possible D gene (6 bases). Germline-derived CDR1 and CDR2 are KGHSH and LQKENI. V was clipped by 4 bases and J by 4 bases, with 11 bases between them. The CDR3 is made up of 14 amino acids.

V gene TRBV14 combines with J gene TRBJ2-7; a weak D match, TRBD1 (5 bases). The CDR3 extends over 13 amino acids. V dropped 1 base and J dropped 7 bases, with 11 bases sitting between them. Germline CDR1 reads SGHDN; CDR2 reads FVKESK. The CDR3 is CASSQGIQGEQYV. The CDR3 DNA is TGTGCCAGCAGCCAAGGCATCCAGGGAGAGCAGTACGTC.

The V call is TRBV19, the J call TRBJ1-2, with 12 bases fitting TRBD1. Germline lookup yields CDR1 LNHDA and CDR2 SQIVND (reference sequence). The CDR3 runs to 15 residues. With V trimmed by 3 bases and J by 4 bases, 3 bases remained unmatched. The CDR3 DNA reads TGTGCCAGTAGTATCGGGGGACAGGGGGCCTATGGCTACACCTTC. Its translation: CASSIGGQGAYGYTF. Filled out from reference TRBV19 and TRBJ1-2, the complete variable domain reads DGGITQSPKYLFRKEGQNVTLSCEQNLNHDAMYWYRQDPGQGLRLIYYSQIVNDFQKGDIAEGYSVSREKKESFPLTVTSAQKNPTAFYLCASSIGGQGAYGYTFGSGTRLTVV.

This chain uses TRBV11-3 with TRBJ2-3; TRBD1 agrees at 7 bases. The germline CDR1 and CDR2 sequences are SGHNT and YENEEA. There are 15 residues in the CDR3. After removal of 5 bases from V and 0 bases from J, the junction contained 5 bases not matched to a gene. CDR3 region: CASSLNRGSTDTQYF. The CDR3 DNA is TGTGCCAGCAGCCTAAACAGGGGAAGCACAGATACGCAGTATTTT.

The chain has TRBV5-4 and TRBJ1-2; TRBD1 might be the D (5 bases). V was shortened by 0 bases and J by 6 bases, with 9 bases between the two germline ends. Germline loops: CDR1 SGHNT, CDR2 YYREEE (reference sequence). The CDR3 spans 13 residues. The CDR3 DNA reads TGTGCCAGCAGCTTGGTGGGGGGTAATGGCTACACCTTC. Translated, it gives CASSLVGGNGYTF.

The rearrangement links TRBV5-1 to TRBJ2-2, with D perhaps TRBD1 (6 bases). In germline, CDR1 is SGHRS, CDR2 YFSETQ. The CDR3 consists of 17 residues. With 4 bases removed from V and 5 bases from J, the gap between germline ends came to 21 bases. CDR3 coding DNA: TGCGCCAGCAGCGCCAAGACAGGACAGATGGGGACCGGGGAGCTGTTTTTT. It codes for CASSAKTGQMGTGELFF. Combining the CDR3 with reference TRBV5-1 and TRBJ2-2 gives the whole variable domain KAGVTQTPRYLIKTRGQQVTLSCSPISGHRSVSWYQQTPGQGLQFLFEYFSETQRNKGNFPGRFSGRQFSNSRSEMNVSTLELGDSALYLCASSAKTGQMGTGELFFGEGSRLTVL.

This clone was observed once. The genes are TRBV2 and TRBJ1-3; 7 bases align to TRBD1. The CDR3 has 16 residues. CDR1 SNHLY and CDR2 FYNNEI come from the germline V gene. V lost 5 bases, J lost 4 bases, and 11 bases stayed unmatched. DNA for the CDR3: TGTGCCAGCAGTTCCCGGGACAGCCGGCTCGGAAACACCATATATTTT. Its translation: CASSSRDSRLGNTIYF. The full variable domain, rest sourced from reference TRBV2 and TRBJ1-3, is EPEVTQTPSHQVTQMGQEVILRCVPISNHLYFYWYRQILGQKVEFLVSFYNNEISEKSEIFDDQFSVERPDGSNFTLKIRSTKLEDSAMYFCASSSRDSRLGNTIYFGEGSWLTVV.